This passage covers 18 T cell receptor beta chains from one sample sequenced in a study of T cell responses to AZD1222 COVID-19 vaccine. Libraries were prepared by immunoSEQ multiplex PCR; TCRdb keeps only in-frame clonotypes and omits some of them. Of roughly 140,000 clones detected, less than 95% appear once; the ten largest clones hold over 1%. Here the sequenced sample was peripheral blood, taken on day 0 of AZD1222 vaccination. The receptors shown here come from an adult in good health.

The rearrangement joins TRBV5-4 to TRBJ2-3, with D possibly matching TRBD1 (5 bases). The CDR3 totals 16 residues. In germline, CDR1 is SGHNT, CDR2 YYREEE (reference sequence). V dropped 3 bases and J dropped 3 bases, with 17 bases sitting between them. The CDR3 DNA follows: TGTGCCAGCAGCTGGGGCCTAGGCCACGGGACAGATACGCAGTATTTT. Translation gives CASSWGLGHGTDTQYF.

Only a few counts were recorded for this clone. This chain links TRBV6-4 with TRBJ2-1, with D possibly matching TRBD2 (7 bases). The germline V gene has CDR1 MRHNA and CDR2 SNTAGT. The CDR3 spans 15 residues. V was pared by 4 bases and J by 6 bases, with 16 bases between. CDR3 protein: CASSVEAGTSNEQFF. The CDR3 region has the DNA TGTGCCAGCAGTGTAGAAGCGGGGACATCCAATGAGCAGTTCTTC.

J is TRBJ1-2 and V is TRBV14; 7 bases agree with TRBD1. The CDR3 loop spans 14 amino acids. Looked up from germline, CDR1 is SGHDN and CDR2 is FVKESK. Losses at the gene ends were 4 bases for V and 4 bases for J; bases not matched to a gene: 6. The CDR3 DNA reads as TGTGCCAGCAGCCCGACCGGGACAGCCTATGGCTACACCTTC. Translated, it gives CASSPTGTAYGYTF. The complete variable domain, with remaining parts taken from reference TRBV14 and TRBJ1-2, reads EAGVTQFPSHSVIEKGQTVTLRCDPISGHDNLYWYRRVMGKEIKFLLHFVKESKQDESGMPNNRFLAERTGGTYSTLKVQPAELEDSGVYFCASSPTGTAYGYTFGSGTRLTVV.

The J gene is TRBJ1-5, the V gene TRBV5-1, with D hard to call. CDR1 is SGHRS and CDR2 is YFSETQ in the germline V gene. Trimming left V 2 bases short and J 6 bases short, with 9 bases between. The CDR3 extends over 13 amino acids. In DNA form, the CDR3 reads TGCGCCAGCAGCTTCGGGGAGGGTCAGCCCCAGCATTTT. Its protein is CASSFGEGQPQHF.

This clone has only one observation. This chain connects TRBV7-6 to TRBJ2-5; D is undetermined. CDR3 size: 12 residues. V gave up 5 bases and J gave up 6 bases, with 10 bases separating them. Germline V gene sequence: CDR1 SGHVS, CDR2 FNYEAQ. Here the CDR3 DNA reads TGTGCCAGCAGCGTGGATGGGAAGACCCAGTACTTC. Protein: CASSVDGKTQYF.

The rearrangement uses TRBV9 and TRBJ2-1; either TRBD1 or TRBD2 may fit D (6 bases each). Per germline, CDR1 SGDLS and CDR2 YYNGEE. The V end lost 3 bases, the J end lost 8 bases, and 9 bases lay between the germline ends. This CDR3 region has 12 residues. The CDR3, as DNA: TGTGCCAGCAGCGCGAGGGGGGATGAGCAGTTCTTC. Its protein product is CASSARGDEQFF.

V gene TRBV7-8 combines with J gene TRBJ1-4; the D gene is possibly TRBD1 (6 bases). Germline loops: CDR1 SGHVS, CDR2 FQNEAQ. This CDR3 is built from 16 residues. V was trimmed by 1 base and J by 1 base, leaving 10 bases between them. CDR3 region: CASSLGGGGTNEKLFF. The CDR3 nucleotides are TGTGCCAGCAGCTTAGGGGGAGGGGGAACTAATGAAAAACTGTTTTTT.

CDR3 sequence: CASSLRESSYNEQFF. The DNA of the CDR3 is TGTGCCAGCAGTTTAAGGGAAAGCTCCTACAATGAGCAGTTCTTC. The genes are TRBV27 and TRBJ2-1, with unresolved D. Trimming left V 2 bases short and J 0 bases short, with 8 bases between. Germline V gene lookup returns CDR1 MNHEY and CDR2 SMNVEV (reference sequence). There are 15 residues in the CDR3.

CDR3 loop: CASSVGGLAKNIQYF. In DNA, the CDR3 is TGTGCCAGCAGTGTCGGTGGACTAGCCAAAAACATTCAGTACTTC. This chain joins TRBV2 and TRBJ2-4; D possibly corresponds to TRBD2 (5 bases). V lost 4 bases to trimming and J lost 0 bases, with 10 bases between them. This CDR3 is built from 15 residues. Germline loops: CDR1 SNHLY, CDR2 FYNNEI.

This clone was seen a single time. This chain connects TRBV12-3 or TRBV12-4 to TRBJ1-2; 8 bases fit TRBD1. With 6 bases clipped from V and 8 bases from J, the junction kept 8 bases outside the gene matches. The CDR3 sequence is 13 residues long. In DNA, the CDR3 is TGTGCCAGCAGCTTCGACAGGGGAGGAGGCTACACCTTC. Its protein product is CASSFDRGGGYTF.

V usage is TRBV5-4 and J usage is TRBJ2-1, with 14 nucleotides matching TRBD2. After removal of 3 bases from V and 6 bases from J, the junction contained 5 bases not matched to a gene. Germline values: CDR1 SGHNT, CDR2 YYREEE (reference sequence). CDR3 length: 16 residues. Here the CDR3 reads CASSSGTSGRSNEQFF. The CDR3 coding sequence is TGTGCCAGCAGCTCCGGGACTAGCGGGAGAAGCAATGAGCAGTTCTTC. The full variable domain, rest sourced from reference TRBV5-4 and TRBJ2-1, is ETGVTQSPTHLIKTRGQQVTLRCSSQSGHNTVSWYQQALGQGPQFIFQYYREEENGRGNFPPRFSGLQFPNYSSELNVNALELDDSALYLCASSSGTSGRSNEQFFGPGTRLTVL.

The V call is TRBV19, the J call TRBJ1-1; D not resolved. This CDR3 has 15 amino acids. V lost 7 bases to trimming and J lost 0 bases, with 15 bases between them. CDR1 and CDR2 from the germline V gene are LNHDA and SQIVND (reference sequence). This CDR3 reads CASIMGGSMNTEAFF. The CDR3 nucleotides read TGTGCCAGTATCATGGGAGGCTCCATGAACACTGAAGCTTTCTTT.

V and J are TRBV6-1 and TRBJ1-5; D remains ambiguous. The CDR3 is 15 amino acids. V dropped 2 bases and J dropped 0 bases, with 8 bases sitting between them. Germline CDR1 reads MNHNS; CDR2 reads SASEGT. The CDR3 spells CASSEPGNSNQPQHF. CDR3 in DNA: TGTGCCAGCAGTGAACCCGGTAATAGCAATCAGCCCCAGCATTTT.

This sequence joins TRBV14 and TRBJ2-2; D unclear. CDR1 SGHDN and CDR2 FVKESK come from the germline V gene. The CDR3 runs to 16 residues. V lost 0 bases and J lost 5, with 13 bases in between. The DNA for the CDR3 is TGTGCCAGCAGCCAAGATCCAGGTATTCAGACCGGGGAGCTGTTTTTT. Protein sequence: CASSQDPGIQTGELFF.

This sequence joins TRBV18 and TRBJ2-3; 7 bases are a match to TRBD2. CDR3 length equals 16 residues. The ends lost 3 bases at V and 3 bases at J; junction bases unmatched: 9. Per the germline V gene, CDR1 is KGHSH and CDR2 is LQKENI. CDR3 region: CASSPAAGIGTDTQYF. CDR3 DNA sequence: TGTGCCAGCTCACCGGCAGCGGGAATAGGGACAGATACGCAGTATTTT.

This clone was observed a single time. The chain recombines TRBV5-8 with TRBJ2-7; weak D call: TRBD1 (6 bases). Germline-derived CDR1 and CDR2 are SGHTS and YDEGEE. Deletions cut 0 bases from V and 4 bases from J, with 20 bases between. The CDR3 totals 17 residues. The DNA of the CDR3 is TGTGCCAGCAGCTTGGTGTATAAGACAGGTGATTTTTACGAGCAGTACGTC. It yields the protein CASSLVYKTGDFYEQYV.

The chain links TRBV18 to TRBJ1-1; D is perhaps TRBD1 (6 bases). Germline V gene sequence: CDR1 KGHSH, CDR2 LQKENI. The germline V and J ends were trimmed by 3 bases and 2 bases, with 10 bases remaining between them. This CDR3 spans 14 amino acids. The CDR3 coding sequence is TGTGCCAGCTCACCGGGGGCAGCAAACACTGAAGCTTTCTTT. This sequence encodes CASSPGAANTEAFF.

The chain carries TRBV4-3 and TRBJ1-2, with unresolved D. The germline CDR1 and CDR2 sequences are LGHNA and YSLEER. The CDR3 consists of 17 residues. Trimming took off 0 bases at V and 2 bases at J, with 16 bases between the two ends. CDR3 loop: CASSQDNSQTWNYGYTF. As DNA, the CDR3 is TGCGCCAGCAGCCAAGATAACAGCCAGACATGGAACTATGGCTACACCTTC.